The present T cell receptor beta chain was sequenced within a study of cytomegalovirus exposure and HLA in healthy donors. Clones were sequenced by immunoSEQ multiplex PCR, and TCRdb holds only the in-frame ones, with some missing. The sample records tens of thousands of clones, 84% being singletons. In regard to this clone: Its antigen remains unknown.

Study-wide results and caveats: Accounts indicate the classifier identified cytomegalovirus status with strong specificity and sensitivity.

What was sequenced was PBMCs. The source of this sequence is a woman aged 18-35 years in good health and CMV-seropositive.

CDR3 DNA sequence: TGTGCCAGCTCACCTTCGAGGCGGGGGGACACTGAAGCTTTCTTT. Encoded protein: CASSPSRRGDTEAFF. V gene TRBV18 combines with J gene TRBJ1-1; D might be TRBD1 (5 bases). The V gene's germline CDR1 is KGHSH and CDR2 LQKENI. The CDR3 loop spans 15 amino acids. V lost 3 bases and J lost 3, with 14 bases in between.